This TCR beta chain was sequenced in a study of shared clonotypes between healthy human individuals. Naive CD8 cells comprised CD45RO-negative, CCR7-positively selected cells, excluding terminally differentiated effector memory CD45RA+ cells. The method was immunoSEQ multiplex PCR; TCRdb's version includes in-frame clones alone and lacks a portion of them. Among millions of clones listed, approximately 95% were seen once. Trimming took off 4 bases at V and 10 bases at J, with 16 bases between the two ends. Germline-derived CDR1 and CDR2 are MGHRA and YSYEKL. The CDR3 spans 13 residues. The sequence derives from a man in his late teens or twenties in good health. The chain carries TRBV4-1 and TRBJ1-1; D remains ambiguous. The sequenced sample consisted of naive CD8+ T cells sorted from blood. The CDR3 is CASSLEPPERAFF. The CDR3 DNA reads as TGCGCCAGCAGCCTAGAGCCCCCGGAGAGAGCTTTCTTT.